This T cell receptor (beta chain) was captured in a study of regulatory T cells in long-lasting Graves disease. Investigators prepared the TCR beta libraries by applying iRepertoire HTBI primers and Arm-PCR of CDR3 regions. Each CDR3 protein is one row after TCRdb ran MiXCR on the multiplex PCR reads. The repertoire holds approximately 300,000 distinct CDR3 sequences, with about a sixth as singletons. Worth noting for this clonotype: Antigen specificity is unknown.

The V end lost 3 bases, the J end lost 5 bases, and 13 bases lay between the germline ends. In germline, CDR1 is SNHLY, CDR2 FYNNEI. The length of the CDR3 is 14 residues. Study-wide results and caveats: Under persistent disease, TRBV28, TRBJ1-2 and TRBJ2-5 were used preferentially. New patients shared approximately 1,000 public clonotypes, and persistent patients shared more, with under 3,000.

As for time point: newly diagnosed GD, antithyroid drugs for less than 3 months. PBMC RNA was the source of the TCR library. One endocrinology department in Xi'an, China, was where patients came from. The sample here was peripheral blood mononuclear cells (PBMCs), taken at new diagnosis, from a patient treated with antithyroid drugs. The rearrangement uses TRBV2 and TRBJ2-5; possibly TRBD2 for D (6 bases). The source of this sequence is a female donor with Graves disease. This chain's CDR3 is CASSEAGRGETQYF. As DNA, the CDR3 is TGTGCCAGCAGTGAGGCGGGGAGAGGGGAGACCCAGTACTTC.